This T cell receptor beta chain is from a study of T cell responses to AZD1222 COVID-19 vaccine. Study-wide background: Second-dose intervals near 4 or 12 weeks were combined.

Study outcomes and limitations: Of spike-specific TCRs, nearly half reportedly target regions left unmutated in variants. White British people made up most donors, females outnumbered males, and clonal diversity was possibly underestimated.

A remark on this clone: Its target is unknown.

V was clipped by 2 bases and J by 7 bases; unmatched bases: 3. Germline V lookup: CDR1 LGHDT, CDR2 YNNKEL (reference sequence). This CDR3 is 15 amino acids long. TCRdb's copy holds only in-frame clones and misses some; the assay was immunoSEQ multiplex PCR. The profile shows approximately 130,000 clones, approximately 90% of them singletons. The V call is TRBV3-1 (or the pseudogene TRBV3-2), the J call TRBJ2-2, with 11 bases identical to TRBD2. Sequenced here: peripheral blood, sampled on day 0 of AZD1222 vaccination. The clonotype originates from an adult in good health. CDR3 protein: CASSQTSGSIGELFF. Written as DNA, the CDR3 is TGTGCCAGCAGCCAAACTAGCGGGAGTATCGGGGAGCTGTTTTTT.